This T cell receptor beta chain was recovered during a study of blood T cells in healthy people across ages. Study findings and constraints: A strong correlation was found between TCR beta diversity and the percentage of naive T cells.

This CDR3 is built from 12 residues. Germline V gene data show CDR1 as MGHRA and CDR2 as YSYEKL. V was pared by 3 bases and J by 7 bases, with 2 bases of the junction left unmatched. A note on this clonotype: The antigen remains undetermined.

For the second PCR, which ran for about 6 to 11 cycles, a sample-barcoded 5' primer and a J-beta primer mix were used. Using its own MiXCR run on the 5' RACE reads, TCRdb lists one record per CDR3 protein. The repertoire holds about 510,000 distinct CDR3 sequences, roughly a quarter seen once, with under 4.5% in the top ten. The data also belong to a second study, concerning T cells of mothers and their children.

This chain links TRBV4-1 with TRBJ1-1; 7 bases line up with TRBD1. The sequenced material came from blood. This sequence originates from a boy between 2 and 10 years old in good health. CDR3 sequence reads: CASSHGTVEAFF. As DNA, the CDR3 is TGCGCCAGCAGCCATGGGACAGTTGAAGCTTTCTTT.